The 5 T cell receptor beta chains presented below share a single source sample, sequenced in a study of T cells in Graves' hyperthyroidism and ophthalmopathy. RNA transcripts gave rise to amplified TCR beta CDR3 regions. HTBI primers were used for first-round RT-PCR of the TCR CDR3. TCRdb re-derived calls from the multiplex PCR reads in MiXCR, one entry per CDR3 protein. Of under 700,000 distinct CDR3 sequences listed, under 60% are singletons. The sequenced sample consisted of peripheral blood or thyroid tissue (not recorded which). These receptors all come from a woman in her late teens or twenties with Graves' hyperthyroidism.

Many counts were recorded for this clonotype. This sequence joins TRBV2 and TRBJ1-2; D is possibly TRBD1 (6 bases). Germline CDR1 and CDR2: SNHLY and FYNNEI. The CDR3 loop spans 13 amino acids. V lost 4 bases and J 3 bases, leaving 9 bases between the germline ends. The DNA of the CDR3 is TGTGCCAGCAGTGGGGGGGCGGACTATGGCTACACCTTC. Protein sequence: CASSGGADYGYTF. Full variable domain (rest looked up from reference TRBV2 and TRBJ1-2): EPEVTQTPSHQVTQMGQEVILRCVPISNHLYFYWYRQILGQKVEFLVSFYNNEISEKSEIFDDQFSVERPDGSNFTLKIRSTKLEDSAMYFCASSGGADYGYTFGSGTRLTVV.

Concerning this clonotype: The junction differs from germline at one of its ends, possibly a read error. For the CDR3, the DNA is TGTGCCGCCAGCAGCTTAGGGACCAATCAGCCCCAGCATTTT. This codes for CAASSLGTNQPQHF. This chain links TRBV15 with TRBJ1-5; tentative D call: TRBD1 (5 bases). The CDR3 is made up of 14 amino acids. CDR1 and CDR2 from the germline V gene are LNHNV and YYDKDF (reference sequence). Filled out from reference TRBV15 and TRBJ1-5, the complete variable domain reads DAMVIQNPRYQVTQFGKPVTLSCSQTLNHNVMYWYQQKSSQAPKLLFHYYDKDFNNEADTPDNFQSRRPNTSFCFLDIRSPGLGDTAMYLCAASSLGTNQPQHFGDGTRLSIL.

This clonotype was detected ten times or more. This chain links TRBV9 with TRBJ1-2, with D possibly being TRBD1 (5 bases). CDR3 length: 12 residues. Per germline, CDR1 SGDLS and CDR2 YYNGEE. Deletions cut 6 bases from V and 5 bases from J, with 11 bases between. The CDR3 is CASTSGKYGYTF. The CDR3 region has the DNA TGTGCCAGCACCTCAGGGAAATATGGCTACACCTTC.

This clonotype was picked up many times. This chain joins TRBV29-1 and TRBJ1-1, with unresolved D. The length of the CDR3 is 13 residues. V shed 3 bases and J shed 1 base, with 9 bases lying between them. Germline lookup yields CDR1 SQVTM and CDR2 ANQGSEA. The CDR3 coding sequence is TGCAGCGTTGAGGGTTTCTCGAACACTGAAGCTTTCTTT. Its translation: CSVEGFSNTEAFF.

V usage is TRBV24-1 and J usage is TRBJ1-1; 12 bases agree with TRBD1. With 9 bases clipped from V and 5 bases from J, the junction kept 3 bases outside the gene matches. The germline CDR1 and CDR2 sequences are KGHDR and SFDVKD. This CDR3 spans 13 amino acids. CDR3 sequence: CATGDRGHTEAFF. CDR3 nucleotide sequence: TGTGCCACCGGGGACAGGGGGCATACTGAAGCTTTCTTT.